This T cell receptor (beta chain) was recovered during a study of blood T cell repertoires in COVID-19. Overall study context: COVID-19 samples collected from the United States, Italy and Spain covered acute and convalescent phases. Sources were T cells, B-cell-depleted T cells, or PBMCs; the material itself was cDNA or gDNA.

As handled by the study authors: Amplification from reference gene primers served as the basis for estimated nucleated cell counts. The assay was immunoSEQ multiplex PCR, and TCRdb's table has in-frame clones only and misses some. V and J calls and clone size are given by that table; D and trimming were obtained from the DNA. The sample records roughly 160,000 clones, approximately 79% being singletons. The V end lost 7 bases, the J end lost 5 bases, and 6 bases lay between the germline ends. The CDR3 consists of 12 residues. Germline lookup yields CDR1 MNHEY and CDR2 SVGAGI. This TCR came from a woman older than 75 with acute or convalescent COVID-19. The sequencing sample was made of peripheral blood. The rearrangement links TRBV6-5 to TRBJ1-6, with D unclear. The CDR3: CASMQNNSPLHF. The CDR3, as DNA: TGTGCCAGCATGCAGAATAATTCACCCCTCCACTTT.